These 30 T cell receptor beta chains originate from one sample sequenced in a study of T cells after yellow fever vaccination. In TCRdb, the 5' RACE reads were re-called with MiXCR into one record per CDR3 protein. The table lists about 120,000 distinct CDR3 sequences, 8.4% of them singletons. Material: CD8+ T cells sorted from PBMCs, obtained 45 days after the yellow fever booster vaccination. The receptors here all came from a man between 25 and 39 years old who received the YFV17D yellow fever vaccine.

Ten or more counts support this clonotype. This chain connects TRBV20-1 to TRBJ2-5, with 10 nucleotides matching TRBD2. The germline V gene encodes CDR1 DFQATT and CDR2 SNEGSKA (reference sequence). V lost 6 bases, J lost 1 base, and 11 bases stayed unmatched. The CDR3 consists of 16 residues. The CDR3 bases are TGCAGTGCCGAAAAACTAGGACTAGCGGTCCAAGAGACCCAGTACTTC. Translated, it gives CSAEKLGLAVQETQYF.

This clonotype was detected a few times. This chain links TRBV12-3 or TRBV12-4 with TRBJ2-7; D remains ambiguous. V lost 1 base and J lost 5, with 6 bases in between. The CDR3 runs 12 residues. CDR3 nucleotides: TGTGCCAGCAGTTTAGGTATCCACGAGCAGTACTTC. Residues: CASSLGIHEQYF.

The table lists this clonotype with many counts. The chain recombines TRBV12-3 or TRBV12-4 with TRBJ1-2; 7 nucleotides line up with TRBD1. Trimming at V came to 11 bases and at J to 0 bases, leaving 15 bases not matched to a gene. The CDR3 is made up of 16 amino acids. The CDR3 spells CAQFTGTVTANYGYTF. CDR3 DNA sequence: TGTGCCCAATTCACCGGGACAGTGACAGCTAACTATGGCTACACCTTC.

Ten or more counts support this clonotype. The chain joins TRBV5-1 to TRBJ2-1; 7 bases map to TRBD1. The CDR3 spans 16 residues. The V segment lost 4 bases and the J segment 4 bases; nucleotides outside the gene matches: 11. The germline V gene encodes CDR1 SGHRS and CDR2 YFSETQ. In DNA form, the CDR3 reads TGCGCCAGCAGCCATTACCCCGGGACAGAATACAATGAGCAGTTCTTC. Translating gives CASSHYPGTEYNEQFF.

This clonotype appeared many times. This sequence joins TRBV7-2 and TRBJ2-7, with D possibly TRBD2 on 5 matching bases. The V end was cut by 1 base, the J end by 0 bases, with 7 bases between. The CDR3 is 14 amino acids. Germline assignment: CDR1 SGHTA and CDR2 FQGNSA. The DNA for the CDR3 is TGTGCCAGCAGCTTAGTTAGCGTCTCCTACGAGCAGTACTTC. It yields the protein CASSLVSVSYEQYF.

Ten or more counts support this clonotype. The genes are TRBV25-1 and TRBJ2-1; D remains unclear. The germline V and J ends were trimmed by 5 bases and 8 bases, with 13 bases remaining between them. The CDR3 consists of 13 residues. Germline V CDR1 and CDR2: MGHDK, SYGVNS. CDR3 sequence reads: CASSKSGAHEQFF. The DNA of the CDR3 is TGTGCCAGCAGTAAGTCTGGAGCCCATGAGCAGTTCTTC.

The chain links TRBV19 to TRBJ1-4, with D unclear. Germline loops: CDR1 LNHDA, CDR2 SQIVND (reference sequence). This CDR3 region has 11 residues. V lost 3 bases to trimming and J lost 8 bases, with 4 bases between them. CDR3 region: CASSIGEKLFF. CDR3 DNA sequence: TGTGCCAGTAGTATTGGCGAAAAACTGTTTTTT.

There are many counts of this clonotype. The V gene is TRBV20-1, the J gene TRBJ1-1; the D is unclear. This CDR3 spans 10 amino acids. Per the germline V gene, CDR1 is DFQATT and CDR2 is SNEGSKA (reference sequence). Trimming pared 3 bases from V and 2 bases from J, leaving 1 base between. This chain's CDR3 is CSASNTEAFF. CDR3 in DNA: TGCAGTGCTAGTAACACTGAAGCTTTCTTT.

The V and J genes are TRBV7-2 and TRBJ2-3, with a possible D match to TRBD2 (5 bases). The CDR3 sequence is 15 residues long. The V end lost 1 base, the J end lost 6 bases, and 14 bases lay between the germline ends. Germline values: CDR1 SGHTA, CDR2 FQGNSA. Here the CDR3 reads CASSLGGYSRDTQYF. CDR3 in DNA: TGTGCCAGCAGCTTAGGAGGGTACAGCCGCGATACGCAGTATTTT.

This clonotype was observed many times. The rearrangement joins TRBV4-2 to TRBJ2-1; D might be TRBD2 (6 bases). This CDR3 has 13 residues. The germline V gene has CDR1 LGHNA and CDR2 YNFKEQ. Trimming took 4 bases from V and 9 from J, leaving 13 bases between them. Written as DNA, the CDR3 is TGTGCCAGCAGCCCTTCCCGGGGAGGTGAGCAGTTCTTC. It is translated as CASSPSRGGEQFF.

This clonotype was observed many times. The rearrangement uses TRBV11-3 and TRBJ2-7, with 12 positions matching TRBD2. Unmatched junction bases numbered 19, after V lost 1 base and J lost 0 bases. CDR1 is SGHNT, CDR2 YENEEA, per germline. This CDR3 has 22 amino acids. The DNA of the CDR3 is TGTGCCAGCAGCTTAGTCCGAGACCCGGGACTAGCGGGCCAAAGGAGCTCCTACGAGCAGTACTTC. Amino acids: CASSLVRDPGLAGQRSSYEQYF.

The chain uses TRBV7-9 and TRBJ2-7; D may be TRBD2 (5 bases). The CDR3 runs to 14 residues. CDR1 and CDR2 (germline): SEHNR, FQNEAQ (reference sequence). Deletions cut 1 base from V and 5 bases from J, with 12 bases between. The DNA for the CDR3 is TGTGCCAGCAGCTTAGTTACGGGGTTGAACGAGCAGTACTTC. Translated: CASSLVTGLNEQYF.

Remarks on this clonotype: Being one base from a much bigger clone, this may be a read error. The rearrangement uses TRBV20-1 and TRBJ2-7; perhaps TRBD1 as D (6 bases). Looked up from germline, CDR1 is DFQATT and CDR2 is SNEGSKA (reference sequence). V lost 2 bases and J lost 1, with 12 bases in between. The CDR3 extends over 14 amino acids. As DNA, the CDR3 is TGCAGTGCTAGAAGGCCAGGGGTGTCCTACGAGCAGTACTTC. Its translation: CSARRPGVSYEQYF.

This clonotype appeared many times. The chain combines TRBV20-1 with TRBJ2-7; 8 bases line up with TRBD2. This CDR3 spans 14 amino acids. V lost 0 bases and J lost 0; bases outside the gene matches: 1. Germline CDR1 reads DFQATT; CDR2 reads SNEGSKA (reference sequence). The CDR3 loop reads CSARELADSYEQYF. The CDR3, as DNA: TGCAGTGCTAGAGAACTAGCGGACTCCTACGAGCAGTACTTC.

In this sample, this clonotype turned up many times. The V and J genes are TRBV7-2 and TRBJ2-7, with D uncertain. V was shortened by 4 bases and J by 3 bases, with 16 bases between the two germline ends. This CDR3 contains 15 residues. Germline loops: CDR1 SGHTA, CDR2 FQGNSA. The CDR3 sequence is CASSWLGLVDYEQYF. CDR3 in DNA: TGTGCCAGCAGCTGGTTAGGGCTAGTTGACTACGAGCAGTACTTC.

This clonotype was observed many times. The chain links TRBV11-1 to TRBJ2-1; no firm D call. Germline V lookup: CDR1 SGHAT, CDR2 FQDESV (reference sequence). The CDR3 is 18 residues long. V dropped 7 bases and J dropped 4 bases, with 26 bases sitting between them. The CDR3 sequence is CASTSTLPRRGSYNEQFF. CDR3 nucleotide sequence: TGTGCCAGCACCTCGACACTCCCCAGGCGCGGCAGTTACAATGAGCAGTTCTTC.

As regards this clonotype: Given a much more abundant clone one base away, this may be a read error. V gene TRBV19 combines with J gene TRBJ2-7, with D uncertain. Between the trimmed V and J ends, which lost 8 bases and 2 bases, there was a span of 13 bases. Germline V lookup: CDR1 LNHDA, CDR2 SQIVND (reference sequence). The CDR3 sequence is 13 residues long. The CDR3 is CASRHGHPYEQYF. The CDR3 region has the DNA TGTGCCAGTCGTCACGGCCACCCCTACGAGCAGTACTTC.

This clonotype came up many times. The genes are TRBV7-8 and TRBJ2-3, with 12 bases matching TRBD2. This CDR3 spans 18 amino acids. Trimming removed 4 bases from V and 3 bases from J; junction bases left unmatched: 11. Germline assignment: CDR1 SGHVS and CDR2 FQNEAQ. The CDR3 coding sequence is TGTGCCAGCAGCTCGGGACTAGCGGGCGAGAGTTGGACAGATACGCAGTATTTT. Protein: CASSSGLAGESWTDTQYF.

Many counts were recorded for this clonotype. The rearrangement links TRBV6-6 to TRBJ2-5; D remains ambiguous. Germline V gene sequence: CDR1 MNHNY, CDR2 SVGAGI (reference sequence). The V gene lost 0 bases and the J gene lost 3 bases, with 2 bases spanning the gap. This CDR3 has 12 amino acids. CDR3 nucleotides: TGTGCCAGCAGTTACTCCGAAGAGACCCAGTACTTC. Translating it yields CASSYSEETQYF.

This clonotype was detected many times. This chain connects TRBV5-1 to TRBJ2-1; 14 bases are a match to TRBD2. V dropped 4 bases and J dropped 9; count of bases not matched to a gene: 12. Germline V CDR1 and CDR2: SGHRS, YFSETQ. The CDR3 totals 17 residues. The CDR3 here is CASSDNPGLAGASEQFF. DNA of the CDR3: TGCGCCAGCAGCGATAACCCGGGACTAGCGGGAGCAAGTGAGCAGTTCTTC.

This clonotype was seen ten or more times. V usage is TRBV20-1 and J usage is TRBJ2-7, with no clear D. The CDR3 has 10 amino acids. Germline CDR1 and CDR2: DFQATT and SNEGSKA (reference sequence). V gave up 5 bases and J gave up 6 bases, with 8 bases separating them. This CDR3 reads CSALLGEQYF. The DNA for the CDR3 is TGCAGTGCTCTCCTAGGCGAGCAGTACTTC.

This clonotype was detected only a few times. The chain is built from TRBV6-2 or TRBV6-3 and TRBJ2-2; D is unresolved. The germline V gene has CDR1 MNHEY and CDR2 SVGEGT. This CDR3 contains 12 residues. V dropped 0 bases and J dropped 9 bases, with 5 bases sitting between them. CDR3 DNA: TGTGCCAGCAGTTACTCGGGTCGGGAGCTGTTTTTT. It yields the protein CASSYSGRELFF.

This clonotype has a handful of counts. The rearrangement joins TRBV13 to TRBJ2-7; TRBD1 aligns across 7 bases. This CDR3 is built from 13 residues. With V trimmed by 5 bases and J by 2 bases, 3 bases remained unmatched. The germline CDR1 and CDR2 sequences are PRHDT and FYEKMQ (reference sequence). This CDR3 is CASSMGQPYEQYF. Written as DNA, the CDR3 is TGTGCCAGCAGCATGGGACAGCCCTACGAGCAGTACTTC.

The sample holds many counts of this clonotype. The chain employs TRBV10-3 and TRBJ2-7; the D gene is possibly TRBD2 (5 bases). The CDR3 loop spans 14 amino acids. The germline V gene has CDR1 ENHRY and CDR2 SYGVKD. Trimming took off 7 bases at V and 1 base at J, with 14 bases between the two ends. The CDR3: CAIKEGMGSYEQYF. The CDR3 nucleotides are TGTGCCATCAAAGAGGGAATGGGTTCCTACGAGCAGTACTTC.

CDR3 sequence reads: CASSYTGGSEAFF. The DNA of the CDR3 is TGTGCCAGCAGCTACACAGGGGGCTCTGAAGCTTTCTTT. The chain couples TRBV7-8 to TRBJ1-1; 9 bases line up with TRBD1. This CDR3 has 13 residues. Germline CDR1 reads SGHVS; CDR2 reads FQNEAQ. V shed 4 bases, J shed 6 bases, and the junction held 3 bases outside the gene matches.

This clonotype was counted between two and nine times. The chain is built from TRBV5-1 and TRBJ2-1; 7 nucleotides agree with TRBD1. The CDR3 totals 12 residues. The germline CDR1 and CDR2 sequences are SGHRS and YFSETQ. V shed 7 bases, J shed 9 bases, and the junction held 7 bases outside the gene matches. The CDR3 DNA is TGCGCCAGCTTGGGTAACAGGGGTGAGCAGTTCTTC. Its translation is CASLGNRGEQFF.

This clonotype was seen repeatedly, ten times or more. The DNA for the CDR3 is TGTGCCAGCAGCCCCGGTTACAGCTCCTACGAGCAGTACTTC. This encodes CASSPGYSSYEQYF. The genes are TRBV7-2 and TRBJ2-7, with no clear D. Germline CDR1 is SGHTA and CDR2 is FQGNSA. The V end lost 5 bases, the J end lost 0 bases, and 11 bases lay between the germline ends. The CDR3 sequence is 14 residues long.

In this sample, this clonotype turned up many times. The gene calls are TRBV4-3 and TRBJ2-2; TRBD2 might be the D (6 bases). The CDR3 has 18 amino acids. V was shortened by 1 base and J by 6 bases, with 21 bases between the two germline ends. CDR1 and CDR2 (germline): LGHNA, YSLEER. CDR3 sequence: CASSQGYLRDSTAGELFF. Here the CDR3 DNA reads TGCGCCAGCAGCCAAGGATACCTCCGGGACTCCACAGCCGGGGAGCTGTTTTTT.

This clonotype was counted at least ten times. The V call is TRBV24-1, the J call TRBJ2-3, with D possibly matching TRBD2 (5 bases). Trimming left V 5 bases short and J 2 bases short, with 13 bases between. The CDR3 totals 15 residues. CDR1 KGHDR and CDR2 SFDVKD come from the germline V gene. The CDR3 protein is CATSGASSHTDTQYF. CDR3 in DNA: TGTGCCACCAGTGGGGCTAGCTCCCACACAGATACGCAGTATTTT.

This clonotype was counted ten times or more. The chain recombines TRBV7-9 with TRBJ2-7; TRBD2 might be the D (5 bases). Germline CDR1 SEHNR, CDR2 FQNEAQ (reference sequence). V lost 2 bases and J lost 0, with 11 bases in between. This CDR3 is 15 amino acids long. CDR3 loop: CASSLTGSGSYEQYF. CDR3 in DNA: TGTGCCAGCAGCTTAACGGGGTCCGGCTCCTACGAGCAGTACTTC.